These 14 T cell receptor beta chains were all obtained from the same sample, sequenced in a study of T cell responses to AZD1222 COVID-19 vaccine. Clones were sequenced by immunoSEQ multiplex PCR, and TCRdb holds only the in-frame ones, with some missing. The table includes 150,000 or so clones, under 95% detected once. The sequences come from peripheral blood, collected on day 0 of AZD1222 vaccination. These receptors were collected from an adult in good health.

V is TRBV6-6 and J is TRBJ1-2; tentatively, D is TRBD1 (6 bases). V was clipped by 6 bases and J by 0 bases, with 11 bases between them. Per germline, CDR1 MNHNY and CDR2 SVGAGI (reference sequence). This CDR3 is 14 amino acids long. The CDR3 loop is CASRPGQTNYGYTF. DNA of the CDR3: TGTGCCAGCAGACCGGGACAAACTAACTATGGCTACACCTTC.

This clone has only one observation. Different DNA sequences within this sample yield the same CDR3. V usage is TRBV18 and J usage is TRBJ2-1, with D possibly matching TRBD2 (6 bases). Trimming pared 3 bases from V and 0 bases from J, leaving 9 bases between. The CDR3 sequence is 15 residues long. Germline values: CDR1 KGHSH, CDR2 LQKENI. The CDR3 loop reads CASSPGTGSYNEQFF. As DNA, the CDR3 is TGTGCCAGCTCACCCGGGACTGGCTCCTACAATGAGCAGTTCTTC. Using reference TRBV18 and TRBJ2-1 for the parts outside the CDR3, the full variable domain is NAGVMQNPRHLVRRRGQEARLRCSPMKGHSHVYWYRQLPEEGLKFMVYLQKENIIDESGMPKERFSAEFPKEGPSILRIQQVVRGDSAAYFCASSPGTGSYNEQFFGPGTRLTVL.

The rearrangement links TRBV4-1 to TRBJ1-1; 7 bases line up with TRBD1. The CDR3 runs to 16 residues. Trimming at V came to 1 base and at J to 2 bases, leaving 7 bases not matched to a gene. Germline V gene data show CDR1 as MGHRA and CDR2 as YSYEKL. The CDR3 region is CASSQAKRDRNTEAFF. In DNA, the CDR3 is TGCGCCAGCAGCCAAGCTAAAAGGGACAGAAACACTGAAGCTTTCTTT.

Only a few counts were recorded for this clone. Within the sample, other DNA sequences also encode this same CDR3. The genes are TRBV4-1 and TRBJ2-2; 11 nucleotides match TRBD1. Unmatched junction bases numbered 2, after V lost 3 bases and J lost 5 bases. Germline V lookup: CDR1 MGHRA, CDR2 YSYEKL. The CDR3 extends over 15 amino acids. For the CDR3, the DNA is TGCGCCAGCAGCCAGGGACAGGGGGGTACCGGGGAGCTGTTTTTT. Translation gives CASSQGQGGTGELFF.

This rearrangement joins TRBV21-1 to TRBJ1-5. TRBV21-1 is classified as a pseudogene. The CDR3 sequence is 14 residues long. The CDR3 is CASSALDSNQPQHF. CDR3 bases: TGTGCCAGCAGCGCCCTGGACAGCAATCAGCCCCAGCATTTT.

The rearrangement joins TRBV30 to TRBJ1-5; a weak D match, TRBD1 (6 bases). This CDR3 comprises 17 residues. V was trimmed by 2 bases and J by 2 bases, leaving 19 bases between them. CDR1 is GTSNPN and CDR2 is SVGIG in the germline V gene (reference sequence). The CDR3 coding sequence is TGTGCCTGGAGTAGCATTCTAAGGGGGGTACGCAATCAGCCCCAGCATTTT. The encoded protein is CAWSSILRGVRNQPQHF.

This clone turned up a few times. V and J are TRBV19 and TRBJ1-5; D may be TRBD1 (6 bases). CDR1 is LNHDA and CDR2 is SQIVND in the germline V gene (reference sequence). V dropped 5 bases and J dropped 4 bases, with 15 bases sitting between them. The CDR3 spans 15 residues. CDR3 loop: CASSPLRGKNQPQHF. In DNA, the CDR3 is TGTGCCAGTAGTCCCCTCAGGGGAAAGAATCAGCCCCAGCATTTT.

The J gene is TRBJ1-2, the V gene TRBV2, with 9 bases that match TRBD1. Trimming took 7 bases from V and 6 from J; bases not matched to a gene: 6. The germline CDR1 and CDR2 sequences are SNHLY and FYNNEI. The CDR3 spans 13 residues. The CDR3 DNA reads as TGTGCCAGCATGGGACAGGGCCTCAATGGCTACACCTTC. Encoded protein: CASMGQGLNGYTF. The full variable domain, rest sourced from reference TRBV2 and TRBJ1-2, is EPEVTQTPSHQVTQMGQEVILRCVPISNHLYFYWYRQILGQKVEFLVSFYNNEISEKSEIFDDQFSVERPDGSNFTLKIRSTKLEDSAMYFCASMGQGLNGYTFGSGTRLTVV.

The chain employs TRBV14 and TRBJ1-1; D is possibly TRBD1 (5 bases). Trimming removed 0 bases from V and 1 base from J, with 18 bases in between. Per germline, CDR1 SGHDN and CDR2 FVKESK. The length of the CDR3 is 18 residues. CDR3 region: CASSQDRAGDSKNTEAFF. As DNA, the CDR3 is TGTGCCAGCAGCCAAGATCGGGCCGGCGACAGCAAGAACACTGAAGCTTTCTTT.

The rearrangement joins TRBV12-3 or TRBV12-4 to TRBJ1-1; unclear D gene. V was trimmed by 5 bases and J by 10 bases, leaving 17 bases between them. This CDR3 region has 13 residues. Here the CDR3 reads CASSLFMSFGAFF. The DNA for the CDR3 is TGTGCCAGCAGTCTATTTATGAGCTTCGGAGCTTTCTTT.

As to this clone: The DNA is omitted, as the CDR3 cannot be located on it reliably, and the CDR3 follows TCRdb's listing. The chain joins TRBV21-1 to TRBJ2-3; the table's D call of TRBD2 was not tested on the DNA. TRBV21-1 is annotated as a pseudogene. The CDR3 length equals 14 residues, ends included. CDR3 amino acids: CASWGSGSTDTQYF.

This chain links TRBV20-1 with TRBJ1-3; the D is unclear. This CDR3 contains 10 residues. Trimming took 3 bases from V and 3 from J, leaving 0 bases between them. Germline V CDR1 and CDR2: DFQATT, SNEGSKA (reference sequence). In nucleotides, the CDR3 is TGCAGTGCTAGTGGAAACACCATATATTTT. Its protein product is CSASGNTIYF.

A single count supports this clone. The chain recombines TRBV28 with TRBJ2-5; 9 bases line up with TRBD1. The CDR3 runs 14 residues. Germline V gene data show CDR1 as MDHEN and CDR2 as SYDVKM. With V trimmed by 4 bases and J by 5 bases, 5 bases remained unmatched. CDR3 sequence: CASSSGTGSETQYF. CDR3 bases: TGTGCCAGCAGTTCCGGGACAGGGTCGGAGACCCAGTACTTC.

The chain carries TRBV23-1 and TRBJ2-5; possible D gene TRBD2, 5 bases. TRBV23-1 counts as an open reading frame of uncertain function. The germline V and J ends were trimmed by 4 bases and 2 bases, with 8 bases remaining between them. The CDR3 contains 13 residues. DNA for the CDR3: TGCGCCAGCAGTCCCCGGGGTCAAGAGACCCAGTACTTC. This translates into CASSPRGQETQYF.